This TCR beta chain was obtained from a study of cytotoxic CD8 clonotypes in ibrutinib-treated CLL. On the study more broadly: Researchers reported about 10 relapsed/refractory and approximately 15 treatment-naive patients, around 17 of them IGHV unmutated.

Study results and caveats: Clonality, elevated at ibrutinib response, dropped back toward baseline at progression.

V was cut by 7 bases and J by 9 bases, with 18 bases left in between. The CDR3 extends over 13 amino acids. Germline values: CDR1 LNHNV, CDR2 YYDKDF (reference sequence). Regarding this clone: Its antigen is unknown.

The targeted sequencing depth was 1 in 200,000 to 1 in 1 million T cells. Here immunoSEQ multiplex PCR was the method, and the copy in TCRdb shows in-frame clones only, minus some. The table lists approximately 170,000 clones, nearly 90% of them singletons. The chain recombines TRBV15 with TRBJ2-5, with D tentatively TRBD2 (6 bases). Sample: PBMCs, taken at disease progression, from a patient treated with ibrutinib. This TCR came from a human donor with chronic lymphocytic leukemia. Here the CDR3 DNA reads TGTGCCACCAATTTCAGGAGGGATGCCGCCCAGTACTTC. This codes for CATNFRRDAAQYF.